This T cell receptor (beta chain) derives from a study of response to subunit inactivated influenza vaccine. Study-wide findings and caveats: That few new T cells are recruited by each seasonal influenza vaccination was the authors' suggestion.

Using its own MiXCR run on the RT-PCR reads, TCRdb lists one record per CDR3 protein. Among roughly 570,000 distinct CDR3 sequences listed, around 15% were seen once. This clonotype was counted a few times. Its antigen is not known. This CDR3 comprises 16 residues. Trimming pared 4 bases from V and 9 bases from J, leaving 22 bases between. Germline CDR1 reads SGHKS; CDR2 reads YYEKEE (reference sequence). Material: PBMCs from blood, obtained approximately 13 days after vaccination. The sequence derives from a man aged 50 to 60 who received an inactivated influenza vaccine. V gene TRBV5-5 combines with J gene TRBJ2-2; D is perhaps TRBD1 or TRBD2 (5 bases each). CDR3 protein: CASSHFTGDLQRELFF. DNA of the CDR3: TGTGCCAGCAGCCACTTTACCGGGGACCTCCAGAGGGAGCTGTTTTTT.